Each of the 14 T cell receptor beta chains below was sequenced from the same sample in a study of CD8 T cells in ankylosing spondylitis. Study results and limitations: Fewer than ten highly homologous variants made up a TCR beta motif, and this motif appeared characteristic of ankylosing spondylitis blood.

The antigens for these receptors are not known. In TCRdb, the 5' RACE reads were re-called with MiXCR into one record per CDR3 protein. The data hold 390,000 or so distinct CDR3 sequences, with about 20% observed a single time. Sequencing used blood, either unsorted or a sorted T cell fraction (not recorded which). The receptors here all came from a male donor with ankylosing spondylitis.

The V and J genes are TRBV21-1 and TRBJ2-7; the table's D call, TRBD1, was not checked against the DNA. TRBV21-1 is given as a pseudogene. This CDR3 contains 16 residues. The CDR3 region is CASSRGRTGVLYEQYF. The CDR3 DNA reads as TGTGCCAGCAGCAGGGGGAGGACAGGGGTCCTCTACGAGCAGTACTTC.

The V call is TRBV2, the J call TRBJ2-2; possibly TRBD1 for D (5 bases). There are 16 residues in the CDR3. Germline V gene sequence: CDR1 SNHLY, CDR2 FYNNEI. Trimming left V 0 bases short and J 5 bases short, with 13 bases between. For the CDR3, the DNA is TGTGCCAGCAGTGAAGCTTTCAGGGTCCGAACCGGGGAGCTGTTTTTT. Amino acids: CASSEAFRVRTGELFF. Full variable domain (outside the CDR3, taken from reference TRBV2 and TRBJ2-2): EPEVTQTPSHQVTQMGQEVILRCVPISNHLYFYWYRQILGQKVEFLVSFYNNEISEKSEIFDDQFSVERPDGSNFTLKIRSTKLEDSAMYFCASSEAFRVRTGELFFGEGSRLTVL.

This clonotype was detected a few times. The V and J genes are TRBV7-2 and TRBJ2-7, with a weak D call TRBD2 (6 bases). Trimming pared 4 bases from V and 6 bases from J, leaving 13 bases between. Germline CDR1 and CDR2: SGHTA and FQGNSA. CDR3 length equals 13 residues. The CDR3 reads CASSWTSGVEQYF. The CDR3 coding sequence is TGTGCCAGCAGCTGGACGTCGGGGGTCGAGCAGTACTTC.

This clonotype occurred a few times. V and J are TRBV5-1 and TRBJ1-5; no definite D call. The V gene's germline CDR1 is SGHRS and CDR2 YFSETQ. This CDR3 has 15 residues. V lost 5 bases to trimming and J lost 5 bases, with 17 bases between them. The CDR3 nucleotides read TGCGCCAGCAGTGAACAGCCGGTGGCGGATCAGCCCCAGCATTTT. As protein: CASSEQPVADQPQHF.

The chain has TRBV20-1 and TRBJ2-7; possible D gene TRBD2, 6 bases. The CDR3 is made up of 13 amino acids. Germline CDR1 and CDR2: DFQATT and SNEGSKA (reference sequence). Trimming removed 6 bases from V and 4 bases from J, with 16 bases in between. The CDR3 DNA reads as TGCAGTGCCCCGCGGGGCCGCGCTTACGAGCAGTACTTC. It translates to CSAPRGRAYEQYF.

The rearrangement uses TRBV28 and TRBJ2-1, with 8 nucleotides matching TRBD2. Per the germline V gene, CDR1 is MDHEN and CDR2 is SYDVKM. After removal of 6 bases from V and 0 bases from J, the junction contained 4 bases not matched to a gene. The CDR3 covers 15 residues. The CDR3 nucleotides read TGTGCCAGCAGGCTAGCGGGTAGCTCCTACAATGAGCAGTTCTTC. Translating it yields CASRLAGSSYNEQFF. Supplemented by reference TRBV28 and TRBJ2-1, the full variable domain reads DVKVTQSSRYLVKRTGEKVFLECVQDMDHENMFWYRQDPGLGLRLIYFSYDVKMKEKGDIPEGYSVSREKKERFSLILESASTNQTSMYLCASRLAGSSYNEQFFGPGTRLTVL.

CDR3 coding DNA: TGCAGTACCCCAGCCAGGGGATTTGGAGAGACCCAGTACTTC. It specifies CSTPARGFGETQYF. The J gene is TRBJ2-5, the V gene TRBV20-1; D is possibly TRBD1 (6 bases). This CDR3 contains 14 residues. Trimming left V 8 bases short and J 4 bases short, with 20 bases between. From germline, CDR1 is DFQATT and CDR2 SNEGSKA (reference sequence).

The chain uses TRBV20-1 and TRBJ2-5, with D unclear. The length of the CDR3 is 11 residues. Germline V CDR1 and CDR2: DFQATT, SNEGSKA (reference sequence). V was trimmed by 2 bases and J by 4 bases, leaving 5 bases between them. DNA for the CDR3: TGCAGTGCTAGAATATTAGAGACCCAGTACTTC. Its translation: CSARILETQYF.

This clonotype was found many times. This rearrangement joins TRBV27 to TRBJ1-5, with 7 bases aligning to TRBD1. The CDR3 is 13 residues long. The germline CDR1 and CDR2 sequences are MNHEY and SMNVEV (reference sequence). The V and J ends lost 5 bases and 6 bases, in that order; junction bases with no gene match: 4. This chain's CDR3 is CASSRQGGQPQHF. The DNA for the CDR3 is TGTGCCAGCAGTCGACAGGGAGGTCAGCCCCAGCATTTT.

A few counts support this clonotype. The V and J genes are TRBV20-1 and TRBJ2-2; 9 positions agree with TRBD2. J lost 5 bases, V lost 1 base, and 8 bases had no gene match. Germline V lookup: CDR1 DFQATT, CDR2 SNEGSKA (reference sequence). The CDR3 loop spans 16 amino acids. The CDR3 here is CSARAVTSGRTGELFF. The DNA of the CDR3 is TGCAGTGCTAGAGCCGTGACTAGCGGTAGGACCGGGGAGCTGTTTTTT.

This clonotype appeared a few times. The chain uses TRBV6-4 and TRBJ2-7; 8 bases align to TRBD2. V trimming: 4 bases; J trimming: 2 bases; junction bases outside the gene matches: 1. Germline-derived CDR1 and CDR2 are MRHNA and SNTAGT. This CDR3 contains 13 residues. For the CDR3, the DNA is TGTGCCAGCAGTGCACTAGCGGCCTACGAGCAGTACTTC. Its translation is CASSALAAYEQYF.

This clonotype was seen more than once but under ten times. This chain links TRBV7-9 with TRBJ1-1; tentatively, D is TRBD1 (6 bases). CDR3 length equals 15 residues. V lost 5 bases to trimming and J lost 1 base, with 14 bases between them. Germline V lookup: CDR1 SEHNR, CDR2 FQNEAQ (reference sequence). In nucleotides, the CDR3 is TGTGCCAGCAGCACCCGGACAGCTAGGAACACTGAAGCTTTCTTT. Protein: CASSTRTARNTEAFF.

This clonotype has just a few counts. The V and J genes are TRBV27 and TRBJ2-1; a weak D match, TRBD2 (5 bases). Trimming cost V 1 base and J 3 bases, with 13 bases left between them. Germline V gives CDR1 MNHEY, CDR2 SMNVEV (reference sequence). The CDR3 length is 16 residues. The chain's CDR3 is CASSLFSLALYNEQFF. CDR3 coding DNA: TGTGCCAGCAGTTTATTCTCGCTAGCTCTCTACAATGAGCAGTTCTTC.

Only a few counts were recorded for this clonotype. The genes are TRBV20-1 and TRBJ2-7; D ambiguous. This CDR3 is built from 11 residues. Germline-derived CDR1 and CDR2 are DFQATT and SNEGSKA (reference sequence). V was clipped by 4 bases and J by 3 bases, with 7 bases between them. CDR3 protein: CSAITDYEQYF. The CDR3 DNA is TGCAGTGCTATAACGGACTACGAGCAGTACTTC.